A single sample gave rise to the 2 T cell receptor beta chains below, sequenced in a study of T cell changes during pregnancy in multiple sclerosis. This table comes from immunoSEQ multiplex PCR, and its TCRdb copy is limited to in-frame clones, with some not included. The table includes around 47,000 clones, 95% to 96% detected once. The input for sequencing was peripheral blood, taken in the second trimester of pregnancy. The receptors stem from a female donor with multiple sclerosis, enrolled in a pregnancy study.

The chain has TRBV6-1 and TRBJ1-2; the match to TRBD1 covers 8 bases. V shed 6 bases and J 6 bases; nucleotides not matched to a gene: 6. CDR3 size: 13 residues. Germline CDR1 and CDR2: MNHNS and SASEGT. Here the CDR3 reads CASRATGVNGYTF. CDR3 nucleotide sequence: TGTGCCAGCAGGGCGACAGGGGTGAATGGCTACACCTTC.

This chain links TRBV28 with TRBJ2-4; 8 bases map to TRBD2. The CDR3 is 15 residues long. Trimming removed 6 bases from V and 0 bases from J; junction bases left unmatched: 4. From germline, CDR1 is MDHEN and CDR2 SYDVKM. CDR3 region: CASRTLAGAKNIQYF. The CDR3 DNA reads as TGTGCCAGCAGGACCCTAGCGGGAGCCAAAAACATTCAGTACTTC.